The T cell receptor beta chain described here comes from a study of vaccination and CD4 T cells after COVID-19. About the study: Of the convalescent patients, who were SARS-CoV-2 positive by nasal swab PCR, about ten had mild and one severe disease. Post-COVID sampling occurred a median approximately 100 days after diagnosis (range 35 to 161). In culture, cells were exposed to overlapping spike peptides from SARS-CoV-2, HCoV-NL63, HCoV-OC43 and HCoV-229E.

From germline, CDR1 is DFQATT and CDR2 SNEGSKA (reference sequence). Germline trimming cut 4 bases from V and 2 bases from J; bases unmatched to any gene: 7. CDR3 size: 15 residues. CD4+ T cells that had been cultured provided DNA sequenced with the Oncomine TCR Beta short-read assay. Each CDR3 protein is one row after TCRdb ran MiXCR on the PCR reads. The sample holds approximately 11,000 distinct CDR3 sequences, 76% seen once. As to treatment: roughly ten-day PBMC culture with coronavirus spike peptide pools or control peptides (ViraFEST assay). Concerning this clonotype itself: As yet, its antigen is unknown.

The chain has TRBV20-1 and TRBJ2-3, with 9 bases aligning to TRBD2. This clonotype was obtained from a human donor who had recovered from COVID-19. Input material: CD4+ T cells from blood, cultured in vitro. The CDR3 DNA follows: TGCAGTGCTAAACTGACTAGCGGACTCACAGATACGCAGTATTTT. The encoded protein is CSAKLTSGLTDTQYF.